Below are 30 T cell receptor beta chains sequenced from a single sample in a study of early T cells in non-severe SARS-CoV-2 infection. TCRdb reprocessed the 5' RACE reads via MiXCR and lists one record per CDR3 protein. The data contain some 80,000 distinct CDR3 sequences, about an eighth of them singletons. The material sequenced was whole blood. The receptors were sampled from an adult who was a healthcare worker with PCR-confirmed SARS-CoV-2 infection or an uninfected control (not recorded which).

The gene calls are TRBV5-1 and TRBJ2-5, with a weak D call TRBD2 (5 bases). The V gene lost 6 bases and the J gene lost 8 bases, with 17 bases spanning the gap. This CDR3 region has 13 residues. Germline V gene data show CDR1 as SGHRS and CDR2 as YFSETQ. The DNA for the CDR3 is TGCGCCAGCAAGAGCGGCAATTCGGCCACCCAGTACTTC. This codes for CASKSGNSATQYF.

The V call is TRBV5-1, the J call TRBJ2-1, with unresolved D. The CDR3 covers 16 residues. V was shortened by 0 bases and J by 2 bases, with 12 bases between the two germline ends. Germline CDR1 and CDR2: SGHRS and YFSETQ. CDR3 amino acids: CASSLESSTPYNEQFF. The CDR3 nucleotides are TGCGCCAGCAGCTTGGAATCAAGCACCCCCTACAATGAGCAGTTCTTC.

Concerning this clonotype: A much larger clone lies one base from this, so it may be a read error. This chain connects TRBV11-2 to TRBJ2-6, with D unresolved. The CDR3 covers 14 residues. The germline V gene has CDR1 SGHAT and CDR2 FQNNGV. CDR3 DNA sequence: TGTGTCAGCAGCCCGGGTATGGGGGCCAACGTCCTGACTTTC. The encoded protein is CVSSPGMGANVLTF.

The V call is TRBV9, the J call TRBJ1-3, with unresolved D. From germline, CDR1 is SGDLS and CDR2 YYNGEE. V lost 5 bases and J 3 bases, leaving 15 bases between the germline ends. The length of the CDR3 is 15 residues. In DNA form, the CDR3 reads TGTGCCAGCAGTTCCCAGGAGAAAGGTGGAAACACCATATATTTT. Amino acid sequence: CASSSQEKGGNTIYF.

The J gene is TRBJ1-1, the V gene TRBV9; 9 bases line up with TRBD1. Trimming took 4 bases from V and 2 from J; bases not matched to a gene: 6. The V gene's germline CDR1 is SGDLS and CDR2 YYNGEE. This CDR3 region has 15 residues. CDR3 in DNA: TGTGCCAGCAGCCCCTGGACAGGGGTTAACACTGAAGCTTTCTTT. It specifies CASSPWTGVNTEAFF.

This clonotype was observed a few times. The genes are TRBV3-1 and TRBJ2-7; D call uncertain. Germline loops: CDR1 LGHDT, CDR2 YNNKEL (reference sequence). V was clipped by 1 base and J by 3 bases, with 10 bases between them. The CDR3 spans 14 residues. The CDR3 region has the DNA TGTGCCAGCAGCCAAGGCCAGGCTCACTACGAGCAGTACTTC. Amino acids: CASSQGQAHYEQYF.

This clonotype was recorded a few times. The rearrangement joins TRBV30 to TRBJ2-3, with no clear D. The CDR3 has 12 residues. V was cut by 0 bases and J by 5 bases, with 6 bases left in between. The V gene's germline CDR1 is GTSNPN and CDR2 SVGIG (reference sequence). CDR3 sequence (DNA): TGTGCCTGGAGTGTGGGTGGAGATACGCAGTATTTT. Translating it yields CAWSVGGDTQYF.

This clonotype was seen a handful of times. J is TRBJ1-2 and V is TRBV14; D is unresolved. CDR1 and CDR2 from the germline V gene are SGHDN and FVKESK. This CDR3 is built from 13 residues. V was pared by 0 bases and J by 8 bases, with 10 bases between. The CDR3 spells CASSQDRRGGYTF. The CDR3 DNA reads as TGTGCCAGCAGCCAAGATAGGCGAGGAGGCTACACCTTC.

This clonotype was seen repeatedly, ten times or more. The chain employs TRBV29-1 and TRBJ1-1; the D is unclear. The V and J ends lost 6 bases and 5 bases respectively, with 13 bases between them. Germline values: CDR1 SQVTM, CDR2 ANQGSEA. The CDR3 loop spans 12 amino acids. CDR3 residues: CSVLRHQTEAFF. DNA for the CDR3: TGCAGCGTCCTCCGCCACCAGACTGAAGCTTTCTTT.

The V and J genes are TRBV18 and TRBJ1-5, with TRBD1 as a possible D gene (6 bases). CDR3 length: 15 residues. With 3 bases removed from V and 4 bases from J, the gap between germline ends came to 13 bases. Looked up from germline, CDR1 is KGHSH and CDR2 is LQKENI. The CDR3 coding sequence is TGTGCCAGCTCACCGGGGGGGGCAGCTAATCAGCCCCAGCATTTT. It specifies CASSPGGAANQPQHF.

Ten or more counts support this clonotype. This chain uses TRBV18 with TRBJ2-6; 8 positions match TRBD1. V dropped 2 bases and J dropped 0; count of bases not matched to a gene: 9. The CDR3 loop spans 19 amino acids. CDR1 is KGHSH, CDR2 LQKENI, per germline. CDR3 nucleotide sequence: TGTGCCAGCTCACCAATCGGGACAGGCTATCCCTCTGGGGCCAACGTCCTGACTTTC. Encoded protein: CASSPIGTGYPSGANVLTF. The full variable domain, rest sourced from reference TRBV18 and TRBJ2-6, is NAGVMQNPRHLVRRRGQEARLRCSPMKGHSHVYWYRQLPEEGLKFMVYLQKENIIDESGMPKERFSAEFPKEGPSILRIQQVVRGDSAAYFCASSPIGTGYPSGANVLTFGAGSRLTVL.

A few counts support this clonotype. The gene calls are TRBV20-1 and TRBJ2-3; TRBD2 might be the D (7 bases). Trimming shortened V by 8 bases and J by 6 bases, and 15 bases separated the two germline ends. Germline V lookup: CDR1 DFQATT, CDR2 SNEGSKA (reference sequence). The CDR3 contains 12 residues. The CDR3 here is CSPNGGLDTQYF. As DNA, the CDR3 is TGCAGTCCCAACGGGGGGCTGGATACGCAGTATTTT.

This clonotype was observed at least ten times. This chain joins TRBV28 and TRBJ1-3; D is ambiguous. Germline CDR1 is MDHEN and CDR2 is SYDVKM. The CDR3 extends over 15 amino acids. The V end was cut by 7 bases, the J end by 0 bases, with 13 bases between. CDR3 in amino acids: CASIGVGSSGNTIYF. The CDR3 DNA sequence: TGTGCCAGCATTGGGGTGGGGAGCTCTGGAAACACCATATATTTT.

This rearrangement joins TRBV12-3 or TRBV12-4 to TRBJ1-1; TRBD1 agrees at 9 bases. The CDR3 has 14 residues. V lost 6 bases to trimming and J lost 4 bases; unmatched junction nucleotides: 6. The CDR3 is CASRDRTGVTEAFF. The DNA for the CDR3 is TGTGCCAGCAGGGATCGGACAGGGGTCACTGAAGCTTTCTTT.

This sequence joins TRBV5-1 and TRBJ2-6; D is possibly TRBD1 (5 bases). The CDR3 loop spans 19 amino acids. Germline V CDR1 and CDR2: SGHRS, YFSETQ. Trimming stripped 0 bases from V and 1 base from J, with 17 bases between. CDR3 sequence (DNA): TGCGCCAGCAGCTTGGAGACAGCAAAAGAGAAGTCTGGGGCCAACGTCCTGACTTTC. Residues: CASSLETAKEKSGANVLTF.

This clonotype was seen many times. CDR3 coding DNA: TGTGCCAGCAGTTTTTACAGACTCTCTGGGGCCAACGTCCTGACTTTC. Its protein is CASSFYRLSGANVLTF. The gene calls are TRBV6-2 or TRBV6-3 and TRBJ2-6; D call uncertain. The length of the CDR3 is 16 residues. Trimming shortened V by 4 bases and J by 0 bases, and 10 bases separated the two germline ends. Germline CDR1 and CDR2: MNHEY and SVGEGT.

This clonotype came up many times. The V and J genes are TRBV20-1 and TRBJ2-3; possibly TRBD1 or TRBD2 for D (6 bases each). The CDR3 is 15 residues long. The germline CDR1 and CDR2 sequences are DFQATT and SNEGSKA (reference sequence). V was shortened by 0 bases and J by 8 bases, with 18 bases between the two germline ends. Written as DNA, the CDR3 is TGCAGTGCTAGAGACCTTCTAAAGGGGGGCCGTACGCAGTATTTT. This gives the protein CSARDLLKGGRTQYF.

V and J are TRBV10-3 and TRBJ1-2, with 10 bases lining up with TRBD1. With 10 bases clipped from V and 4 bases from J, the junction kept 9 bases outside the gene matches. The CDR3 has 14 residues. Germline CDR1 is ENHRY and CDR2 is SYGVKD. The CDR3 spells CATDRGLRSYGYTF. The CDR3, as DNA: TGTGCCACCGACAGGGGGCTGCGCAGCTATGGCTACACCTTC.

This chain joins TRBV12-3 or TRBV12-4 and TRBJ2-4, with D possibly TRBD2 on 6 matching bases. There are 16 residues in the CDR3. Deletions cut 5 bases from V and 0 bases from J, with 14 bases between. CDR3 bases: TGTGCCAGCAGTGACCCCGGGACTTTAGCCAAAAACATTCAGTACTTC. Translation: CASSDPGTLAKNIQYF.

This clonotype was detected ten times or more. CDR3 DNA: TGTGCCAGCAGGGGGACAGGCGATAGCAATCAGCCCCAGCATTTT. Translation gives CASRGTGDSNQPQHF. The chain uses TRBV12-3 or TRBV12-4 and TRBJ1-5; TRBD1 matches at 8 bases. The CDR3 spans 15 residues. The trim removed 6 bases at V and 0 bases at J, leaving 4 bases unmatched.

In its sample, this clonotype was seen many times. CDR3 protein: CASSLVRAGSSYEQYF. In DNA form, the CDR3 reads TGTGCCAGCAGCTTAGTCCGGGCGGGGTCGTCCTACGAGCAGTACTTC. V and J are TRBV7-9 and TRBJ2-7, with a tentative D call TRBD2 (6 bases). The CDR3 extends over 16 amino acids. Looked up from germline, CDR1 is SEHNR and CDR2 is FQNEAQ (reference sequence). V lost 1 base to trimming and J lost 1 base, with 14 bases between them.

This clonotype came up many times. This chain links TRBV4-1 with TRBJ1-2; 7 positions agree with TRBD1. The germline V gene has CDR1 MGHRA and CDR2 YSYEKL. The CDR3 sequence is 16 residues long. Trimming took 1 base from V and 3 from J; bases not matched to a gene: 8. CDR3 residues: CASSQVVRGWDYGYTF. For the CDR3, the DNA is TGCGCCAGCAGCCAAGTGGTCAGGGGGTGGGACTATGGCTACACCTTC.

This clonotype has ten or more counts. The chain links TRBV14 to TRBJ2-4; the match to TRBD1 covers 7 bases. The CDR3 sequence is 15 residues long. Germline V CDR1 and CDR2: SGHDN, FVKESK. Trimming removed 3 bases from V and 6 bases from J; junction bases left unmatched: 8. The chain's CDR3 is CASSHTGTAANIQYF. CDR3 DNA: TGTGCCAGCAGCCACACCGGGACAGCCGCAAACATTCAGTACTTC.

This clonotype was recorded many times. V is TRBV11-2 and J is TRBJ2-5; the D gene is possibly TRBD2 (6 bases). Germline CDR1 is SGHAT and CDR2 is FQNNGV. Trimming took 5 bases from V and 2 from J, leaving 18 bases between them. This CDR3 is 16 amino acids long. The chain's CDR3 is CASSVPSLAGQETQYF. The DNA of the CDR3 is TGTGCCAGCAGCGTACCCTCTTTGGCGGGGCAAGAGACCCAGTACTTC.

In its sample, this clonotype was seen many times. The chain has TRBV4-2 and TRBJ2-1, with D perhaps matching TRBD2 (7 bases). The CDR3 extends over 11 amino acids. Trimming stripped 5 bases from V and 16 bases from J, with 15 bases between. Germline assignment: CDR1 LGHNA and CDR2 YNFKEQ. The CDR3 bases are TGTGCCAGCAGCTCCCCCGGGGGGCCTTTCTTC. Translated: CASSSPGGPFF.

This clonotype was seen a handful of times. V and J are TRBV7-9 and TRBJ1-4; D is perhaps TRBD1 (5 bases). Trimming removed 0 bases at V and 8 bases at J, with 13 bases between. The CDR3 runs to 15 residues. Germline CDR1 and CDR2: SEHNR and FQNEAQ (reference sequence). CDR3 DNA sequence: TGTGCCAGCAGCTTAGCGACGGGACTAGCCGAAAAACTGTTTTTT. It specifies CASSLATGLAEKLFF.

This clonotype turned up a few times. J is TRBJ2-5 and V is TRBV25-1, with 10 bases lining up with TRBD2. Germline CDR1 is MGHDK and CDR2 is SYGVNS. This CDR3 comprises 15 residues. V shed 4 bases and J 1 base; nucleotides not matched to a gene: 3. For the CDR3, the DNA is TGTGCCAGCAGTGTTTCTAGCGGGGGCCAAGAGACCCAGTACTTC. Its protein product is CASSVSSGGQETQYF.

This sequence joins TRBV6-2 or TRBV6-3 and TRBJ2-2; D is perhaps TRBD1 (6 bases). The CDR3 has 16 residues. Per germline, CDR1 MNHEY and CDR2 SVGEGT. With 2 bases removed from V and 4 bases from J, the gap between germline ends came to 14 bases. CDR3 protein: CASSYPTGQPTGELFF. The CDR3 DNA reads as TGTGCCAGCAGTTACCCTACCGGACAGCCCACCGGGGAGCTGTTTTTT.

This clonotype appeared a few times. J is TRBJ2-5 and V is TRBV20-1, with 11 bases identical to TRBD2. V lost 4 bases to trimming and J lost 0 bases; unmatched junction nucleotides: 16. The V gene's germline CDR1 is DFQATT and CDR2 SNEGSKA (reference sequence). The CDR3 consists of 19 residues. CDR3 residues: CSAIPTASSGGLYQETQYF. CDR3 nucleotides: TGCAGTGCTATCCCTACTGCCTCTAGCGGGGGGTTGTACCAAGAGACCCAGTACTTC.

The chain employs TRBV3-1 and TRBJ1-5, with a tentative D call TRBD1 (5 bases). CDR1 is LGHDT and CDR2 is YNNKEL in the germline V gene (reference sequence). Trimming left V 5 bases short and J 7 bases short, with 18 bases between. This CDR3 is built from 15 residues. CDR3 nucleotide sequence: TGTGCCAGCAGCGAGCGAGACCAAGGGGTCCAGCCCCAGCATTTT. It translates to CASSERDQGVQPQHF.